The TCR beta chain under discussion was sequenced for a study of blood T cell repertoires in COVID-19. The wider study: Material from acute and convalescent COVID-19 was sourced from the United States, Italy and Spain. PBMCs, B-cell-depleted T cells, or T cells were the source of the cDNA or gDNA that made up the material.

Resolution of symptoms, clearance, or two negative PCRs was present in recovered Cohort 3 donors. The CDR3 is 13 amino acids. In germline, CDR1 is SGHDT, CDR2 YYEEEE. V was clipped by 4 bases and J by 0 bases, with 8 bases between them. In the original workflow: Amplification from reference gene primers served as the basis for estimated nucleated cell counts. Using immunoSEQ multiplex PCR, the repertoire was profiled, and TCRdb retains in-frame clones only, with some absent. V and J calls plus clone size are reproduced from that table; the DNA served to infer D and trimming. This table has about 170,000 clones, over 80% appearing once.

The chain joins TRBV5-6 to TRBJ2-7, with a weak D call TRBD1 (5 bases). The sequenced sample consisted of PBMCs or T cells enriched from blood (not recorded which). This TCR was sampled from a woman aged 50 to 65 who had recovered from COVID-19. In nucleotides, the CDR3 is TGTGCCAGCAGCGGGGCTGCCTCCTACGAGCAGTACGTC. This gives the protein CASSGAASYEQYV.